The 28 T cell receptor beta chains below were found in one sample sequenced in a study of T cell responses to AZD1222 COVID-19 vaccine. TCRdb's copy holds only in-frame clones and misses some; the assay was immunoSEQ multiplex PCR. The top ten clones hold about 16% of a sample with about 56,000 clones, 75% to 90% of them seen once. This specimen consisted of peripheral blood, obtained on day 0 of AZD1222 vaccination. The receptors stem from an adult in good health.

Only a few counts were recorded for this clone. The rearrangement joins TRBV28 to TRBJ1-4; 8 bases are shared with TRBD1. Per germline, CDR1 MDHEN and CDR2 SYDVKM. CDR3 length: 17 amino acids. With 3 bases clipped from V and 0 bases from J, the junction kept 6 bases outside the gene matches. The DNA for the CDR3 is TGTGCCAGCAGTTTGTTGGACAGGGAATCAACTAATGAAAAACTGTTTTTT. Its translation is CASSLLDRESTNEKLFF.

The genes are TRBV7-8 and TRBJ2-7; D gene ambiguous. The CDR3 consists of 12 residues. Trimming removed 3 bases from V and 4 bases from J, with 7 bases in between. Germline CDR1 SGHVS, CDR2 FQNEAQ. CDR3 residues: CASSFPGYEQYF. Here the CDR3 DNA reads TGTGCCAGCAGCTTTCCGGGTTACGAGCAGTACTTC.

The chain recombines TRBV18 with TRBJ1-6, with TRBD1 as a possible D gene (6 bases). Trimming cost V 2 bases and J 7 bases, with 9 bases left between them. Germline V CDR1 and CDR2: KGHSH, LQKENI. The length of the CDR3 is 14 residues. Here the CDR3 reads CASSPTGPNSPLHF. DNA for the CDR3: TGTGCCAGCTCACCAACAGGGCCCAATTCACCCCTCCACTTT.

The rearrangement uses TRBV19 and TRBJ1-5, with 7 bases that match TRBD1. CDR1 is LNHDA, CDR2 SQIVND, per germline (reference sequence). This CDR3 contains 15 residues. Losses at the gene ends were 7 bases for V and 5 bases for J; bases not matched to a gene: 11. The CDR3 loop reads CASTTPGQIYQPQHF. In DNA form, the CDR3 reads TGTGCCAGTACTACCCCGGGACAGATTTATCAGCCCCAGCATTTT.

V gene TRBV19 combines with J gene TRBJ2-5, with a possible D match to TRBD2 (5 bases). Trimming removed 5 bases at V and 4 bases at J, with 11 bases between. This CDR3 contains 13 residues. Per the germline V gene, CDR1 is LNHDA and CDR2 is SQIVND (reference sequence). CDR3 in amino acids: CASSEAARETQYF. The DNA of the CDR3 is TGTGCCAGTAGTGAAGCGGCTAGAGAGACCCAGTACTTC.

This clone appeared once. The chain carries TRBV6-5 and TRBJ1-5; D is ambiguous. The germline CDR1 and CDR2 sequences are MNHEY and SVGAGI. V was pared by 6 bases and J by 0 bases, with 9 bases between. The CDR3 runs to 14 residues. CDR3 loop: CASRGWRSNQPQHF. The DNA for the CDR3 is TGTGCCAGCAGGGGGTGGCGTAGCAATCAGCCCCAGCATTTT.

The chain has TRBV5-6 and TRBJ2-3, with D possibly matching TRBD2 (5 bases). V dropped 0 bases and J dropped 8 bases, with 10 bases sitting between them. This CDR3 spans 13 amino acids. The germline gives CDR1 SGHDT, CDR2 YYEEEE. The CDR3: CASSLAGVITQYF. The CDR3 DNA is TGTGCCAGCAGCTTGGCCGGGGTCATTACGCAGTATTTT.

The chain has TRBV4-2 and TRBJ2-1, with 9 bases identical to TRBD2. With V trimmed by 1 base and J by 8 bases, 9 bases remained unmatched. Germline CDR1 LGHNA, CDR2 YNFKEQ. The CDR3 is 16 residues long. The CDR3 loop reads CASSQVGLAGKDEQFF. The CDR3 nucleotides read TGTGCCAGCAGCCAAGTAGGTCTAGCGGGGAAGGATGAGCAGTTCTTC.

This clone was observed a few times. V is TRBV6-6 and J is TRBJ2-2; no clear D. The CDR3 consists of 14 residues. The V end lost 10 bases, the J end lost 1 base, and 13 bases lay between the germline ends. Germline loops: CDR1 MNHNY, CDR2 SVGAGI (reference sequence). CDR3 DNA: TGTGCCACACAAGCCTGGGGGAACACCGGGGAGCTGTTTTTT. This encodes CATQAWGNTGELFF.

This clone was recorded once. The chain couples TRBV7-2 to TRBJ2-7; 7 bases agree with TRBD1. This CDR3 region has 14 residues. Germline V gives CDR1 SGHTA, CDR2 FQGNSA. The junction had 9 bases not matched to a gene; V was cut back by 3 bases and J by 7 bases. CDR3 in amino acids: CASSFYTGVWEQYF. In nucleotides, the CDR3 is TGTGCCAGCAGCTTCTACACAGGGGTGTGGGAGCAGTACTTC.

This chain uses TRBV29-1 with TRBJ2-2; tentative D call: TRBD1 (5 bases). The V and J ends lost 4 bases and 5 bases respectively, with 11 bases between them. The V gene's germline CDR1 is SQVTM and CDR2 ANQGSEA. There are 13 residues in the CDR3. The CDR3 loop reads CSVAGHLTGELFF. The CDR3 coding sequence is TGCAGCGTTGCAGGACACCTGACCGGGGAGCTGTTTTTT.

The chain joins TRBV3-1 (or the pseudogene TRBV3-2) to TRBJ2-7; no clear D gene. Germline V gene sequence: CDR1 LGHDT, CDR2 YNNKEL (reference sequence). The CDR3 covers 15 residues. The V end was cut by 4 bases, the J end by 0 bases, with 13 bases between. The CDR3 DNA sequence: TGTGCCAGCAGCCCCCAGCCGTTAAACTCCTACGAGCAGTACTTC. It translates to CASSPQPLNSYEQYF.

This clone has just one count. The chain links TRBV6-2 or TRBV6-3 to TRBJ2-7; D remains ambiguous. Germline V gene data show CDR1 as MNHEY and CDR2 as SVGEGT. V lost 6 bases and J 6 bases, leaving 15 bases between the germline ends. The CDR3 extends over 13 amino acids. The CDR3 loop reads CASSLLYVAEQYF. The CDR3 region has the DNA TGTGCCAGCAGCCTCCTATATGTGGCCGAGCAGTACTTC.

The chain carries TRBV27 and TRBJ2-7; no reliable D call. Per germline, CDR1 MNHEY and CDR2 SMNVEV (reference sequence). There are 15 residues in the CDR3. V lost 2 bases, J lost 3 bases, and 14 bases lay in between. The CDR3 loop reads CASSLTDPRYYEQYF. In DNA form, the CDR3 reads TGTGCCAGCAGTTTAACGGATCCTCGATACTACGAGCAGTACTTC.

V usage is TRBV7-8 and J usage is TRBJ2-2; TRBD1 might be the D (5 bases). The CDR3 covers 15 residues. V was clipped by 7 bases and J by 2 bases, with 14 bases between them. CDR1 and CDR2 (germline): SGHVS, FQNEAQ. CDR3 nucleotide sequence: TGTGCCAGCACTGGGGTTCAGGGAAACACCGGGGAGCTGTTTTTT. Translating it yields CASTGVQGNTGELFF.

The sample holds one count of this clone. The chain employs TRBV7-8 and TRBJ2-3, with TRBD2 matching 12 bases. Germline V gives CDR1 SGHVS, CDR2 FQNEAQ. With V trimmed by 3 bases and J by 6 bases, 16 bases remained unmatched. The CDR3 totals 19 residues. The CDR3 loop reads CASSLGLAGGQFISDTQYF. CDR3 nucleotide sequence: TGTGCCAGCAGCTTGGGGCTAGCGGGGGGGCAGTTCATTTCGGATACGCAGTATTTT. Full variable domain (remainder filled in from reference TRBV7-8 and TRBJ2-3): GAGVSQSPRYKVAKRGQDVALRCDPISGHVSLFWYQQALGQGPEFLTYFQNEAQLDKSGLPSDRFFAERPEGSVSTLKIQRTQQEDSAVYLCASSLGLAGGQFISDTQYFGPGTRLTVL.

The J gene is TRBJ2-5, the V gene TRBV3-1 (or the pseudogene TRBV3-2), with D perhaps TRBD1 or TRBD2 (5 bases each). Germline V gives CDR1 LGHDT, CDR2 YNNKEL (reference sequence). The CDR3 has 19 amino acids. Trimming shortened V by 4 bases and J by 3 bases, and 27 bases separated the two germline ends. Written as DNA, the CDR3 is TGTGCCAGCAGCCGGGTTGTGACAGCGGACTTCGCTAGAAAAGAGACCCAGTACTTC. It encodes CASSRVVTADFARKETQYF.

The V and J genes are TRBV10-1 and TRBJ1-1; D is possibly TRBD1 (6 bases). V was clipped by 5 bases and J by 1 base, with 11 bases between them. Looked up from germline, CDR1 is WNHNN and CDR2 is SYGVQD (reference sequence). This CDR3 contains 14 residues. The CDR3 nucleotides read TGCGCCAGCAGTCACGCCAGGGGGAACACTGAAGCTTTCTTT. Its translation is CASSHARGNTEAFF.

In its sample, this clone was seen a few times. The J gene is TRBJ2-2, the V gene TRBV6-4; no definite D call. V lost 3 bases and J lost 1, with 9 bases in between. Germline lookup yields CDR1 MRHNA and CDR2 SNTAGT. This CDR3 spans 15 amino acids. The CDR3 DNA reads TGTGCCAGCAGTGATAGTCCAGGGAACACCGGGGAGCTGTTTTTT. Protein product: CASSDSPGNTGELFF.

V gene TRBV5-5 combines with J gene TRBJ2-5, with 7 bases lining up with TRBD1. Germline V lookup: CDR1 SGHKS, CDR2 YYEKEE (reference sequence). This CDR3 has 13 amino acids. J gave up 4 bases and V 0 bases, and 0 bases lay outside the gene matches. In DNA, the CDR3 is TGTGCCAGCAGCTTGGACAGGGGAGAGACCCAGTACTTC. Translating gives CASSLDRGETQYF. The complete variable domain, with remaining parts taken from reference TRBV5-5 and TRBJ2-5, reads DAGVTQSPTHLIKTRGQQVTLRCSPISGHKSVSWYQQVLGQGPQFIFQYYEKEERGRGNFPDRFSARQFPNYSSELNVNALLLGDSALYLCASSLDRGETQYFGPGTRLLVL.

In DNA, the CDR3 is TGTGCCAGCAGCAGGCTATCTGGAAACACCATATATTTT. It yields the protein CASSRLSGNTIYF. The chain employs TRBV6-5 and TRBJ1-3, with D unresolved. The CDR3 spans 13 residues. Looked up from germline, CDR1 is MNHEY and CDR2 is SVGAGI. Trimming removed 6 bases from V and 1 base from J, with 7 bases in between.

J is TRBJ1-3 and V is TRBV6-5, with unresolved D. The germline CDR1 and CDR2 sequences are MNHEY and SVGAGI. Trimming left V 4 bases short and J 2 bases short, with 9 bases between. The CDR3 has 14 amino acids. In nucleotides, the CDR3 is TGTGCCAGCAGTTCCGGGCCAGCTGGAAACACCATATATTTT. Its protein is CASSSGPAGNTIYF.

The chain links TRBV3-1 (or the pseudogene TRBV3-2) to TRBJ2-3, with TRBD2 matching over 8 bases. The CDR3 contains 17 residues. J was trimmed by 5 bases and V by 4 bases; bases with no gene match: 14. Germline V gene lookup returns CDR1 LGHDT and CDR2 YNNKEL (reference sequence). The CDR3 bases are TGTGCCAGCAGCCCCCGGGGAAGGCGGGGGGATGGAGATACGCAGTATTTT. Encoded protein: CASSPRGRRGDGDTQYF.

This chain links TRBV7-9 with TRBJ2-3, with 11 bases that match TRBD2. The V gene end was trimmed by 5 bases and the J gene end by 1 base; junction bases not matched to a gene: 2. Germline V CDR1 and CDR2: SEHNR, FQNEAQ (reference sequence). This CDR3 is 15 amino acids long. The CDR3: CASSQTSGGTDTQYF. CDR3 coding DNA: TGTGCCAGCAGCCAGACTAGCGGGGGCACAGATACGCAGTATTTT.

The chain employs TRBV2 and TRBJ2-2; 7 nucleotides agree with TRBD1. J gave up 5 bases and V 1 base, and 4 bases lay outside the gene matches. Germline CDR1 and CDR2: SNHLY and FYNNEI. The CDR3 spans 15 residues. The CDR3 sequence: CASSEVAGGTGELFF. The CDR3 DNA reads TGTGCCAGCAGTGAAGTGGCAGGGGGAACCGGGGAGCTGTTTTTT.

As DNA, the CDR3 is TGCGCCAGCAGCTTGGGGGACAGATTTAACTATGGCTACACCTTC. Translation gives CASSLGDRFNYGYTF. The chain uses TRBV5-1 and TRBJ1-2, with 7 bases fitting TRBD1. The CDR3 runs 15 residues. CDR1 is SGHRS, CDR2 YFSETQ, per germline. Trimming at V came to 0 bases and at J to 1 base, leaving 3 bases not matched to a gene.

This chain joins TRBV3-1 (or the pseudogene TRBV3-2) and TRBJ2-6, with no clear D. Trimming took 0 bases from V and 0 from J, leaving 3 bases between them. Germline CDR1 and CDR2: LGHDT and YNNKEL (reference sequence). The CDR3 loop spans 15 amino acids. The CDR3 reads CASSQETSGANVLTF. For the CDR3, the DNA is TGTGCCAGCAGCCAAGAGACCTCTGGGGCCAACGTCCTGACTTTC.

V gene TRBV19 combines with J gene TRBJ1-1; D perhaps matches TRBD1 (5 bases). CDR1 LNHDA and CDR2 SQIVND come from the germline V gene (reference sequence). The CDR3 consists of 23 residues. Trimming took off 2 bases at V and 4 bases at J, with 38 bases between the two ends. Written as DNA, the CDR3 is TGTGCCAGTAGTATAATCTGGCATGGGTTAGGGTCAACCCATCCCAAGAGGGGCACTGAAGCTTTCTTT. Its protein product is CASSIIWHGLGSTHPKRGTEAFF.